This T cell receptor beta chain was obtained from a study of CD8+ T cells in alopecia areata. A word on this clone: Mouse germline and gene names are used. Read data end 4 residues before the CDR3 end; the end is taken from the germline J gene.

Investigators isolated RNA and reverse transcribed it into cDNA to act as the sequencing template. Measured with immunoSEQ multiplex PCR; TCRdb has only the in-frame clones, and not every one. This sample has under 350,000 clones, each found more than once. From germline, CDR1 is NNHNN and CDR2 SYGAGS (reference sequence). This CDR3 is built from 15 residues. Trimming stripped 3 bases from V and 0 bases from J, with 12 bases between. It was with CD4, CD8alpha, NKG2D, NKG2ACE and other markers that pooled cutaneous lymph node cells were sorted. The source of this sequence is a C3H/HeJ mouse with alopecia areata. The strain's MHC haplotype is H2-k. Sequenced input: CD4+ T cells sorted from a lymph node. V usage is TRBV13-2 and J usage is TRBJ1-2; D is ambiguous. CDR3 in amino acids: CASGGQQETNSDYTF. The CDR3 DNA, read in part, is TGTGCCAGCGGTGGTCAGCAAGAAACAAACTCC.